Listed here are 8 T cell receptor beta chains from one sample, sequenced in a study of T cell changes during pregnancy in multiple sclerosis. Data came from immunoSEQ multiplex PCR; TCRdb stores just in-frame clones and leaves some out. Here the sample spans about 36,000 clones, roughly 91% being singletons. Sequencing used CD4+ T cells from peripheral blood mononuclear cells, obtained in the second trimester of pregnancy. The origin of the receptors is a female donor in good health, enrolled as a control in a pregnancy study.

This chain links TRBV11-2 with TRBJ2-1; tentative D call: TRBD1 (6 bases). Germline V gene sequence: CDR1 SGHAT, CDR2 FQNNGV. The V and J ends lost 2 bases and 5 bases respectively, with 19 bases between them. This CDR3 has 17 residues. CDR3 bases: TGTGCCAGCAGCTTACTACAGGGCCACCGGACACACAATGAGCAGTTCTTC. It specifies CASSLLQGHRTHNEQFF.

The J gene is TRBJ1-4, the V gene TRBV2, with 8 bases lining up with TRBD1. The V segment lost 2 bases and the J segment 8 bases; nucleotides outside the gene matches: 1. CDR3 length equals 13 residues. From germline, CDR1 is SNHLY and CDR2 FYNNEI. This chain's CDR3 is CASSERTGEKLFF. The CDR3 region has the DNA TGTGCCAGCAGTGAAAGGACAGGGGAAAAACTGTTTTTT.

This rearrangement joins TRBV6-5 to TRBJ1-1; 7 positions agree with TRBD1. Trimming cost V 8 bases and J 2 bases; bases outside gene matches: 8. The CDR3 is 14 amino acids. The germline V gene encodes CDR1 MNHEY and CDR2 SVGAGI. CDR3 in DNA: TGTGCCAGCCGGCAGGACAGGCTAAACACTGAAGCTTTCTTT. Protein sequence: CASRQDRLNTEAFF.

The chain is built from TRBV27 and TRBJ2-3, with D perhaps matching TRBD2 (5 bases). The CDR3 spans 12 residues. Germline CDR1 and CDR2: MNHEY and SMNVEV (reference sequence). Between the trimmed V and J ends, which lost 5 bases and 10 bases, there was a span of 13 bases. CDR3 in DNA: TGTGCCAGCAGTCCCCCGGGCGGGCCGCAGTATTTT. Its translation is CASSPPGGPQYF.

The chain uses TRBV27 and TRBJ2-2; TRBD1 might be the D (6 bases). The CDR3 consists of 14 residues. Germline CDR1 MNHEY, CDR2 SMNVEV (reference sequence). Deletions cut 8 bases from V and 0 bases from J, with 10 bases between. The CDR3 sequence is CASGWGPNTGELFF. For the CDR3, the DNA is TGTGCCAGCGGCTGGGGGCCGAACACCGGGGAGCTGTTTTTT.

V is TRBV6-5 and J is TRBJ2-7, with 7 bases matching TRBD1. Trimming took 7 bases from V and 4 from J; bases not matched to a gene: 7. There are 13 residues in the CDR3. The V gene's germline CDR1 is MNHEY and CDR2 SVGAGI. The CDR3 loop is CASTRGTDYEQYF. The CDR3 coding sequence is TGTGCCAGCACCAGAGGGACAGATTACGAGCAGTACTTC.

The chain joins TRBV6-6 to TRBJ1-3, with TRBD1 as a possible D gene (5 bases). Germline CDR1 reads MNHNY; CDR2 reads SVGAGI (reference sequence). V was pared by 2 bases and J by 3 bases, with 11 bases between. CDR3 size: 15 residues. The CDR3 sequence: CASSYRVRGGNTIYF. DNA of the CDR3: TGTGCCAGCAGTTACAGGGTTAGGGGTGGAAACACCATATATTTT.

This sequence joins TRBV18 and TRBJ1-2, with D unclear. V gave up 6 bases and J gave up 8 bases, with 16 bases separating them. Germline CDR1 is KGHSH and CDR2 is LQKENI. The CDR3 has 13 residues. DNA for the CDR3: TGTGCCAGCTCCCCCGATTCCGCCCTAGGCTACACCTTC. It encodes CASSPDSALGYTF.